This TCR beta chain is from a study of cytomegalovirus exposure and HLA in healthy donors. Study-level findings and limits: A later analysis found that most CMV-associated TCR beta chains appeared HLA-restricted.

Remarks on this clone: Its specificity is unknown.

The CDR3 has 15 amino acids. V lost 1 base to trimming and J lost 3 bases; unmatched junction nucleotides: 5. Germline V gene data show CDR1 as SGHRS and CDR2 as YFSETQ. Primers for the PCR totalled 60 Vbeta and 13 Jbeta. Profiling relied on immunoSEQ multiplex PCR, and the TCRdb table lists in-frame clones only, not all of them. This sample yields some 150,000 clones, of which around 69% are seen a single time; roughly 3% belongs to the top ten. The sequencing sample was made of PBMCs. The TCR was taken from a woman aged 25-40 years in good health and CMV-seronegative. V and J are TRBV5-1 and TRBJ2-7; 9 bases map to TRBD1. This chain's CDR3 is CASSLRTGADYEQYF. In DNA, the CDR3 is TGCGCCAGCAGCTTGCGGACAGGGGCCGACTACGAGCAGTACTTC.